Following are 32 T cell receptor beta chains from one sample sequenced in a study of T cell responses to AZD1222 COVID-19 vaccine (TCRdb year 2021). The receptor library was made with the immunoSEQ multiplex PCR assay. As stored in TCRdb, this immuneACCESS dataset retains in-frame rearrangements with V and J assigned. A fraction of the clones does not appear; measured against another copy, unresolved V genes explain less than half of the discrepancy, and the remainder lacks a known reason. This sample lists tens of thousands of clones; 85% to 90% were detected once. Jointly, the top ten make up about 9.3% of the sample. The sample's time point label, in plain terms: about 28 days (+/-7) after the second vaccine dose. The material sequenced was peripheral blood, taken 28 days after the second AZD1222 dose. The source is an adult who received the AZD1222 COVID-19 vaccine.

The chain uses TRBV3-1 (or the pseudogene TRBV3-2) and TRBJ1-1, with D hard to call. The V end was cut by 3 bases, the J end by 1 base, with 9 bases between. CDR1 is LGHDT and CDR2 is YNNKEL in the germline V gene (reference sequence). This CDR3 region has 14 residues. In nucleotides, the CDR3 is TGTGCCAGCAGCCACCTCGCCAAGAACACTGAAGCTTTCTTT. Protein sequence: CASSHLAKNTEAFF.

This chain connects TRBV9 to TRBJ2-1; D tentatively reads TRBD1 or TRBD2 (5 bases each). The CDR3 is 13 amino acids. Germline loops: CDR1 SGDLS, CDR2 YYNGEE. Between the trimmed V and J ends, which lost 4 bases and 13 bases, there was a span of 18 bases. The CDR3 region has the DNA TGTGCCAGCAGCAACCGGGACCCTCGAACTCAGTTCTTC. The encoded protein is CASSNRDPRTQFF.

DNA of the CDR3: TGTGCCAGCAGTTACCGATCCGGGACAGTCTATAGCAATCAGCCCCAGCATTTT. As protein: CASSYRSGTVYSNQPQHF. The J gene is TRBJ1-5, the V gene TRBV6-2 or TRBV6-3, with TRBD1 matching over 7 bases. The germline V gene has CDR1 MNHEY and CDR2 SVGEGT. V trimming: 2 bases; J trimming: 0 bases; junction bases outside the gene matches: 10. CDR3 size: 18 residues.

The CDR3 bases are TGTGCCAGCAGCCGACAGGGGGGTGAGGGCTATGGCTACACCTTC. It encodes CASSRQGGEGYGYTF. This chain connects TRBV7-9 to TRBJ1-2; 9 nucleotides match TRBD1. From germline, CDR1 is SEHNR and CDR2 FQNEAQ (reference sequence). V shed 5 bases and J 4 bases; nucleotides not matched to a gene: 8. The CDR3 is made up of 15 amino acids.

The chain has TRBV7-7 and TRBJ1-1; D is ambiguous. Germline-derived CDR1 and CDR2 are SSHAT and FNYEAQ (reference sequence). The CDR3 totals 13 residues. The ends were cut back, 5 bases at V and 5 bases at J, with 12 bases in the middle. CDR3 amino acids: CASSLKVDTEAFF. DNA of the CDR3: TGTGCCAGCAGCCTAAAGGTTGATACTGAAGCTTTCTTT.

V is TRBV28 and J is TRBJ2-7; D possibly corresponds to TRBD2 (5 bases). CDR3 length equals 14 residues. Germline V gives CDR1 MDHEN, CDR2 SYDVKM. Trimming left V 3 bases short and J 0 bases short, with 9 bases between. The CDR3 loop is CASSLVGSSYEQYF. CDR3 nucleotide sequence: TGTGCCAGCAGTTTGGTGGGGAGCTCCTACGAGCAGTACTTC.

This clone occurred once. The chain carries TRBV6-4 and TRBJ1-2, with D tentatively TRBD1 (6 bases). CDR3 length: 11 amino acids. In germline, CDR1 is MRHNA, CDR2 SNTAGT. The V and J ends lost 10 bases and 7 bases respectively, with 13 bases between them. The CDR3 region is CATGTIIGYTF. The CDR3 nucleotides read TGTGCCACCGGGACAATAATTGGCTACACCTTC.

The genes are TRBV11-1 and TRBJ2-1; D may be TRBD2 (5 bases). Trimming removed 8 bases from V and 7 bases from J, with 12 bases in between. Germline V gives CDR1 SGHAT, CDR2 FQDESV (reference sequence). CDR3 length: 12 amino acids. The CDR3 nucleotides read TGTGCCAGCGAGGCTAGCTCGAATGAGCAGTTCTTC. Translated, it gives CASEASSNEQFF.

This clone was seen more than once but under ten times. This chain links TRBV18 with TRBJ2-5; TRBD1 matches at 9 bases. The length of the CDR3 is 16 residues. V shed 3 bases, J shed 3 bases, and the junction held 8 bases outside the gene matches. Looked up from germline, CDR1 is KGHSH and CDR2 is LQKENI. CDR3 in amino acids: CASSPFGTGSKETQYF. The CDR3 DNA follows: TGTGCCAGCTCACCTTTCGGGACAGGGTCGAAAGAGACCCAGTACTTC.

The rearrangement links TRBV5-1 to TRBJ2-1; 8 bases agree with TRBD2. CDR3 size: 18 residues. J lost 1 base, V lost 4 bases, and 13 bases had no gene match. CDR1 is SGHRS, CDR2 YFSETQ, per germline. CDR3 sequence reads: CASSPTAGDNWSYNEQFF. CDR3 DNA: TGCGCCAGCAGCCCTACAGCGGGGGATAACTGGTCCTACAATGAGCAGTTCTTC.

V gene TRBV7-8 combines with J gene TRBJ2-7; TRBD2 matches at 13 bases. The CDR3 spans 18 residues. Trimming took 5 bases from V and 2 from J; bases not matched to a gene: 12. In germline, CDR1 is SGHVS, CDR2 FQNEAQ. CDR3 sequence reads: CASSRTSGGARSPYEQYF. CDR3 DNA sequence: TGTGCCAGCAGCCGAACTAGCGGGGGGGCCAGGAGCCCCTACGAGCAGTACTTC.

The CDR3 DNA is TGTGCCAGCAGCGTAGGCTCCCAGGGGTCCTACAATGAGCAGTTCTTC. Its protein product is CASSVGSQGSYNEQFF. The chain uses TRBV9 and TRBJ2-1; the D gene is possibly TRBD1 (6 bases). The CDR3 length is 16 residues. Trimming removed 0 bases from V and 1 base from J, with 11 bases in between. Germline V gives CDR1 SGDLS, CDR2 YYNGEE. The full variable domain, its missing parts supplied by reference TRBV9 and TRBJ2-1, is DSGVTQTPKHLITATGQRVTLRCSPRSGDLSVYWYQQSLDQGLQFLIQYYNGEERAKGNILERFSAQQFPDLHSELNLSSLELGDSALYFCASSVGSQGSYNEQFFGPGTRLTVL.

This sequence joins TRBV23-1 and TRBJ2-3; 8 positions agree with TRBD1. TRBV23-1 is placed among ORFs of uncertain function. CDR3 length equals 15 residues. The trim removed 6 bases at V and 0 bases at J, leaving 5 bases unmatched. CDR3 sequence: CASRRDRLSTDTQYF. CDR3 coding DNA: TGCGCCAGCAGGCGGGACAGGCTGAGCACAGATACGCAGTATTTT.

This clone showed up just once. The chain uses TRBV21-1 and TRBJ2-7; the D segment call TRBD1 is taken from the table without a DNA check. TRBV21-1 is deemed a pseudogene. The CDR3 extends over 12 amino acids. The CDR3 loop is CASSHRGCEQYV. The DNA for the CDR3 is TGTGCCAGCAGCCACAGGGGTTGCGAGCAGTACGTC.

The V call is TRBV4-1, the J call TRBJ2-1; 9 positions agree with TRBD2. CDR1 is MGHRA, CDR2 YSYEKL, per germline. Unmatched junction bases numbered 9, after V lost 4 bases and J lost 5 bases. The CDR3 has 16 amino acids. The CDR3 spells CASSPPRAGGDNEQFF. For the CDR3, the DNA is TGCGCCAGCAGCCCCCCCAGAGCGGGGGGAGACAATGAGCAGTTCTTC.

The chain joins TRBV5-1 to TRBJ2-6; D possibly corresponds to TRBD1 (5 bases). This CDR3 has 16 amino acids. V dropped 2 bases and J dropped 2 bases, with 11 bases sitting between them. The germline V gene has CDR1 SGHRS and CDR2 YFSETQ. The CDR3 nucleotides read TGCGCCAGCAGCTTCAAAGGGGTTGCTGGGGCCAACGTCCTGACTTTC. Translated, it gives CASSFKGVAGANVLTF.

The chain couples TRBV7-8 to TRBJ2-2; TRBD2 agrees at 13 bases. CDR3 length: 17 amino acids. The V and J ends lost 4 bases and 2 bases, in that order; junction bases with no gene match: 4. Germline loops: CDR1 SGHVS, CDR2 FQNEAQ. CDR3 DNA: TGTGCCAGCAGCTCGGGACTAGCGGGGACAAACACCGGGGAGCTGTTTTTT. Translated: CASSSGLAGTNTGELFF.

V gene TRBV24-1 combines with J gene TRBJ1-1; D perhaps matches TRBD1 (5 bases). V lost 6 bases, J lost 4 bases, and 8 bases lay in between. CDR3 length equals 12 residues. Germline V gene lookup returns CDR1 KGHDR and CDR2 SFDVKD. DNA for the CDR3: TGTGCCACCAGTTCCGGGGGCACTGAAGCTTTCTTT. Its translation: CATSSGGTEAFF.

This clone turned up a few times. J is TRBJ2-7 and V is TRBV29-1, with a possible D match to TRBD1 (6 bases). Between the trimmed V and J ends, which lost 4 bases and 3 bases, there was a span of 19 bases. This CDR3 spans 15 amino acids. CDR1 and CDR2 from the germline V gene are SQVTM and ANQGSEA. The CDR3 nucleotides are TGCAGCGTTGGCCTAATAACAGGGCCACACTACGAGCAGTACTTC. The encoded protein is CSVGLITGPHYEQYF.

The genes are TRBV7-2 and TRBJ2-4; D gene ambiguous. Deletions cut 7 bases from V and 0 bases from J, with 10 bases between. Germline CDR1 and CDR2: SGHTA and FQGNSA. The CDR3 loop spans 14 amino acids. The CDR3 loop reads CASTGTIAKNIQYF. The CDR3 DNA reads TGTGCCAGCACCGGAACTATAGCCAAAAACATTCAGTACTTC. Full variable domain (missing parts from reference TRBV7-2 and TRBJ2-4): GAGVSQSPSNKVTEKGKDVELRCDPISGHTALYWYRQSLGQGLEFLIYFQGNSAPDKSGLPSDRFSAERTGGSVSTLTIQRTQQEDSAVYLCASTGTIAKNIQYFGAGTRLSVL.

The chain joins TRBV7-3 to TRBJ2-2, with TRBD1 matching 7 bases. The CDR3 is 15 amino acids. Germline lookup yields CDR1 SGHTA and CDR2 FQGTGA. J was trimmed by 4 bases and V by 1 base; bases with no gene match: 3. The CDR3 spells CASSLSNRGTGELFF. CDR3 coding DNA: TGTGCCAGCAGCTTAAGTAACAGGGGCACCGGGGAGCTGTTTTTT. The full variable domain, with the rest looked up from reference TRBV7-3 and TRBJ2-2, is GAGVSQTPSNKVTEKGKYVELRCDPISGHTALYWYRQSLGQGPEFLIYFQGTGAADDSGLPNDRFFAVRPEGSVSTLKIQRTERGDSAVYLCASSLSNRGTGELFFGEGSRLTVL.

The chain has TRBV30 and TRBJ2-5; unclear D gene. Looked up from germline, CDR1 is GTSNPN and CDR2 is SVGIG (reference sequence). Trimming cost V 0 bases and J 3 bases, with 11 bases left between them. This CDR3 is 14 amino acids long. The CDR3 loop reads CAWSVLSRKETQYF. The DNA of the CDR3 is TGTGCCTGGAGTGTACTGTCTAGAAAAGAGACCCAGTACTTC.

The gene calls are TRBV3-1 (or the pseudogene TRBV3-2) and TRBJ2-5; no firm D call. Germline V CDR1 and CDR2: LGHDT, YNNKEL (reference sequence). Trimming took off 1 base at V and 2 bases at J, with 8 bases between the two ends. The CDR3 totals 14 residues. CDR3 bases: TGTGCCAGCAGCCAAGGGCCTTTTCAAGAGACCCAGTACTTC. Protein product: CASSQGPFQETQYF.

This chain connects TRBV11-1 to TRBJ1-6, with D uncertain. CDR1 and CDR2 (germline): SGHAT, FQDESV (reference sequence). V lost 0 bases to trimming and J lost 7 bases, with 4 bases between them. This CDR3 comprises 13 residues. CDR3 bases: TGTGCCAGCAGCTTAGCTGGGAATTCACCCCTCCACTTT. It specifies CASSLAGNSPLHF.

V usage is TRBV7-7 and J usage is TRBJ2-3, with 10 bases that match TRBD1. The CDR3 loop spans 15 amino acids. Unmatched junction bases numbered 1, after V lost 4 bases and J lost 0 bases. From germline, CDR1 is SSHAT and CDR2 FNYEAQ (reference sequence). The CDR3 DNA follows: TGTGCCAGCAGCTCGGGACAGGGGAGCACAGATACGCAGTATTTT. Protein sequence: CASSSGQGSTDTQYF.

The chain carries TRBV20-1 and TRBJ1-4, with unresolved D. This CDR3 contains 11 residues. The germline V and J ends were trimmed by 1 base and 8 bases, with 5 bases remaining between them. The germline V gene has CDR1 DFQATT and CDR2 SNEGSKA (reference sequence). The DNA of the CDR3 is TGCAGTGCTAGAGTGTCCGAAAAACTGTTTTTT. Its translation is CSARVSEKLFF.

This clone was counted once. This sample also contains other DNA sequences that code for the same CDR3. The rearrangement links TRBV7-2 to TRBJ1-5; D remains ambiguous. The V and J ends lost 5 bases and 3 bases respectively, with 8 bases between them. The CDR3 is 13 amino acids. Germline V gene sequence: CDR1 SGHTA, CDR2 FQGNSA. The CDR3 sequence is CASSLIDNQPQHF. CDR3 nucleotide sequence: TGTGCCAGCAGCCTCATTGACAATCAGCCCCAGCATTTT.

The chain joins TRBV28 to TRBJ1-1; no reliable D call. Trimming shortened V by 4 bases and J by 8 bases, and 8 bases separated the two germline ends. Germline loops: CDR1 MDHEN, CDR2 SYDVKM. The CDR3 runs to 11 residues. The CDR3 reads CASSSLVEAFF. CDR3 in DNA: TGTGCCAGCAGTTCTTTGGTCGAAGCTTTCTTT.

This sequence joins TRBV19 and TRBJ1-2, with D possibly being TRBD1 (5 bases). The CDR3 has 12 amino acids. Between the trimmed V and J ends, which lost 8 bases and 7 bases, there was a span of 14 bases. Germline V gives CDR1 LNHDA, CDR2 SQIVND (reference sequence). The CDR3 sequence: CASGLGVSGYTF. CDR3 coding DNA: TGTGCCAGTGGCCTGGGGGTGAGTGGCTACACCTTC. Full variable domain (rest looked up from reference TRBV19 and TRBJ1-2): DGGITQSPKYLFRKEGQNVTLSCEQNLNHDAMYWYRQDPGQGLRLIYYSQIVNDFQKGDIAEGYSVSREKKESFPLTVTSAQKNPTAFYLCASGLGVSGYTFGSGTRLTVV.

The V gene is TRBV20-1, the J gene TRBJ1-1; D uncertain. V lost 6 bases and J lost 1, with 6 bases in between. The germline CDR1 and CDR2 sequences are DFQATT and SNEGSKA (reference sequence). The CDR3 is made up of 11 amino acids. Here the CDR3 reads CSAVGNTEAFF. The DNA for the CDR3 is TGCAGTGCCGTGGGGAACACTGAAGCTTTCTTT.

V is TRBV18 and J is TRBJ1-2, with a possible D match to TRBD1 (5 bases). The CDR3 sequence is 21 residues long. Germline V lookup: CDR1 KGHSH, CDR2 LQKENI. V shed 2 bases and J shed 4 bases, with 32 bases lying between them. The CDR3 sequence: CASSPVISRPPPRRALYGYTF. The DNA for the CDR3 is TGTGCCAGCTCACCAGTGATTTCGCGTCCCCCTCCCCGCAGGGCCCTCTATGGCTACACCTTC.

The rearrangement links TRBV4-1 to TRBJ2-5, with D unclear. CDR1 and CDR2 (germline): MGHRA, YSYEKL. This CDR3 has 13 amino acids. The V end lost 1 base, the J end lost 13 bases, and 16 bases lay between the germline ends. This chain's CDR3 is CASSQVPPIHLYF. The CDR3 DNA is TGCGCCAGCAGCCAAGTACCTCCGATCCATCTGTACTTC.